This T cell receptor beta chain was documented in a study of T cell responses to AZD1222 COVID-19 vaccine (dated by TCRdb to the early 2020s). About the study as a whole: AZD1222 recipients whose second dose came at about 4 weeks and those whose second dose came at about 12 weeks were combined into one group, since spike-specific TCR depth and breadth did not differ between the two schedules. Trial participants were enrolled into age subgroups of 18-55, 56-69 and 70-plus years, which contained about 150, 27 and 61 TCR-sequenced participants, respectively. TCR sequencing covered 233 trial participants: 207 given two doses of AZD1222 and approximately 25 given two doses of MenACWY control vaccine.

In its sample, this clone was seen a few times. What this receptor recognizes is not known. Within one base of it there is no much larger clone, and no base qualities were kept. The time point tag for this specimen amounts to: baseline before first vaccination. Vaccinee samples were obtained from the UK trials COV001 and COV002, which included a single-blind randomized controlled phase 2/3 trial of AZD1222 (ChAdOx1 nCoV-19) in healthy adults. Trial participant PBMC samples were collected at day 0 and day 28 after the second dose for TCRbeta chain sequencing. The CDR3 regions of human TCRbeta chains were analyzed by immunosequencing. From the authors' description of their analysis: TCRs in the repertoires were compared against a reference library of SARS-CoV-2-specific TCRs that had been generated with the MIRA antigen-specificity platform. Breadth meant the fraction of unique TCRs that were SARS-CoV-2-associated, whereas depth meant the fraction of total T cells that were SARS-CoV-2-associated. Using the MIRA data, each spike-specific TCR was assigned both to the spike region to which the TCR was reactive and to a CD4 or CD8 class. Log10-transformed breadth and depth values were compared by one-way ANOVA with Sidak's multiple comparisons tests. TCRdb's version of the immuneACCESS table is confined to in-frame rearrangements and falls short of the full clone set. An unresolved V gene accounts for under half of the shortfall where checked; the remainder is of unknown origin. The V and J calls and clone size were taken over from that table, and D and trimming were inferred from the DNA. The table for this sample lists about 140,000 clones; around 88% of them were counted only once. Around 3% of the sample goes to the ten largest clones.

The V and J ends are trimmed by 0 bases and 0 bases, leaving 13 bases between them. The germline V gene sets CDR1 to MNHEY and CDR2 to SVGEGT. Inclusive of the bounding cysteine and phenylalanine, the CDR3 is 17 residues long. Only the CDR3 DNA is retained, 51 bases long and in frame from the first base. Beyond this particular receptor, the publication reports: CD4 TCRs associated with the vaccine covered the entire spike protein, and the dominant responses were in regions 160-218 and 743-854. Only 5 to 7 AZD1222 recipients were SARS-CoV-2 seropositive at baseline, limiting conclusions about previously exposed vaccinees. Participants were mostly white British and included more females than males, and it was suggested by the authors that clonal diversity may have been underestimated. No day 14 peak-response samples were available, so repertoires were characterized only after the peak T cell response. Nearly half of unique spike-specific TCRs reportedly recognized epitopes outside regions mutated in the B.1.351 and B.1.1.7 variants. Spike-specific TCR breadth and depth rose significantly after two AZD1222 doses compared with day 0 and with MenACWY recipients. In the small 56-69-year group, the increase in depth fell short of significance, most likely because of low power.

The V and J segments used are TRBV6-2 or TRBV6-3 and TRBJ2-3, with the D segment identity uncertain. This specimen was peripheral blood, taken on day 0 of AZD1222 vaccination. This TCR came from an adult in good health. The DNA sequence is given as TGTGCCAGCAGTTACTCAGCTCGGCATCCAAGCACAGATACGCAGTATTTT. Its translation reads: CASSYSARHPSTDTQYF.